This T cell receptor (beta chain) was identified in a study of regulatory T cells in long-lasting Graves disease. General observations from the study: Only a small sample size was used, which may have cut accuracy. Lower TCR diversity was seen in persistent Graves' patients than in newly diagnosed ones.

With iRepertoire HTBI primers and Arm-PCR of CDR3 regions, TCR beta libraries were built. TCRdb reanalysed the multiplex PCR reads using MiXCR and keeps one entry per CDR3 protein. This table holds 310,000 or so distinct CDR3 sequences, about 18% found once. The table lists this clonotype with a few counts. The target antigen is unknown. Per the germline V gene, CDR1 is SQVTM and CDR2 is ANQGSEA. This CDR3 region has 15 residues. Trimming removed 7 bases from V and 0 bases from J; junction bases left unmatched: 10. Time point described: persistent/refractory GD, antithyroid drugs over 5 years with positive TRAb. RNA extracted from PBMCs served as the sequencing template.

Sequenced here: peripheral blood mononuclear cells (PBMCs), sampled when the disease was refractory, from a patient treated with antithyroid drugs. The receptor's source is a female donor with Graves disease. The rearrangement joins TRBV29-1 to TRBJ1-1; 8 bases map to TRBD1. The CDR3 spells CSARTGTLMNTEAFF. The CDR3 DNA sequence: TGCAGCGCCCGGACAGGGACTCTCATGAACACTGAAGCTTTCTTT.